Each of the 14 T cell receptor beta chains below was sequenced from the same sample in a study of circulating CD8 cells and anti-PD-1 response in melanoma. Live CD3+CD8+TCRalphabeta+ cells were sorted into four subsets by PD-1 and/or TIGIT. Using around 14 ng of total RNA, TCR libraries were made with the QIAseq Immune Repertoire TCR panel. TCRdb re-called the reads with MiXCR, one entry per CDR3 protein. The sample consists of around 820 distinct CDR3 sequences, roughly 7% of them appearing once. Source: CD8+ T cells from PBMCs, taken at baseline or after one month of anti-PD-1 therapy (not recorded which). All receptors derive from a human donor with melanoma.

In this sample, this clonotype is large. The chain combines TRBV19 with TRBJ1-4; D ambiguous. This CDR3 has 13 amino acids. V was cut by 6 bases and J by 8 bases, with 13 bases left in between. CDR1 is LNHDA and CDR2 is SQIVND in the germline V gene (reference sequence). As DNA, the CDR3 is TGTGCCAGTAGCGCCAGCTTAGAGGAAAAACTGTTTTTT. Its translation is CASSASLEEKLFF.

By frequency in the sample, this clonotype is medium-sized. The V gene is TRBV2, the J gene TRBJ2-1; no clear D gene. Germline V CDR1 and CDR2: SNHLY, FYNNEI. Trimming left V 5 bases short and J 3 bases short, with 5 bases between. This CDR3 spans 12 amino acids. The CDR3 loop is CASSLIYNEQFF. Here the CDR3 DNA reads TGTGCCAGCAGTCTCATCTACAATGAGCAGTTCTTC.

By share, this clonotype ranks as large. This chain uses TRBV2 with TRBJ2-7; D might be TRBD2 (6 bases). The germline V and J ends were trimmed by 8 bases and 6 bases, with 14 bases remaining between them. The CDR3 is 12 amino acids. Germline CDR1 and CDR2: SNHLY and FYNNEI. CDR3 bases: TGTGCCAGCCTGGGGGACTTATCCGAGCAGTACTTC. Translation: CASLGDLSEQYF.

In its sample, this clonotype ranks as large (0.1 to 1%). This chain joins TRBV29-1 and TRBJ2-1; a weak D match, TRBD2 (5 bases). V was cut by 4 bases and J by 5 bases, with 15 bases left in between. Germline-derived CDR1 and CDR2 are SQVTM and ANQGSEA. This CDR3 region has 14 residues. The CDR3 DNA sequence: TGCAGCGTTGGAGGGTCAGTTTTGAACAATGAGCAGTTCTTC. Protein product: CSVGGSVLNNEQFF.

This clonotype was found a few times. The chain's CDR3 is CASSFVTGGEQYF. CDR3 in DNA: TGTGCCAGCAGTTTTGTGACGGGAGGAGAGCAGTACTTC. This chain links TRBV28 with TRBJ2-7; 7 positions match TRBD2. With V trimmed by 3 bases and J by 7 bases, 6 bases remained unmatched. Germline V gives CDR1 MDHEN, CDR2 SYDVKM. The CDR3 contains 13 residues. The full variable domain, its missing parts supplied by reference TRBV28 and TRBJ2-7, is DVKVTQSSRYLVKRTGEKVFLECVQDMDHENMFWYRQDPGLGLRLIYFSYDVKMKEKGDIPEGYSVSREKKERFSLILESASTNQTSMYLCASSFVTGGEQYFGPGTRLTVT.

This clonotype is medium-sized (0.01 to 0.1%) in the sample. This chain uses TRBV29-1 with TRBJ2-7; perhaps TRBD1 as D (6 bases). Trimming cost V 3 bases and J 4 bases, with 10 bases left between them. Germline loops: CDR1 SQVTM, CDR2 ANQGSEA. The CDR3 extends over 12 amino acids. CDR3: CSVDTGTYEQYF. DNA of the CDR3: TGCAGCGTTGATACAGGGACGTACGAGCAGTACTTC.

Relative to its sample, this clonotype is medium-sized. The chain links TRBV30 to TRBJ1-2, with 10 bases fitting TRBD1. The V gene end was trimmed by 5 bases and the J gene end by 7 bases; junction bases not matched to a gene: 10. Germline CDR1 reads GTSNPN; CDR2 reads SVGIG (reference sequence). The CDR3 loop spans 14 amino acids. The CDR3 region has the DNA TGTGCCTGGGTCCGGGACAGGGGACTGGCTGGCTACACCTTC. Translating it yields CAWVRDRGLAGYTF.

This clonotype is judged large. The chain joins TRBV27 to TRBJ2-7; 7 nucleotides align to TRBD1. Germline lookup yields CDR1 MNHEY and CDR2 SMNVEV (reference sequence). The CDR3 totals 13 residues. Losses at the gene ends were 3 bases for V and 6 bases for J; bases not matched to a gene: 5. The CDR3 loop reads CASSFQDRSEQYF. In DNA, the CDR3 is TGTGCCAGCAGTTTCCAGGACAGGAGCGAGCAGTACTTC.

Of note for this clonotype: Germline and junction disagree at one end, which may indicate a read error. The CDR3 DNA sequence: TGTGCCGGCAGTTTATCCGGACGCTATGGCTACACCTTC. This codes for CAGSLSGRYGYTF. The rearrangement joins TRBV27 to TRBJ1-2, with D unclear. This CDR3 spans 13 amino acids. CDR1 and CDR2 from the germline V gene are MNHEY and SMNVEV (reference sequence).

This clonotype was found a few times. This rearrangement joins TRBV14 to TRBJ2-1, with a possible D match to TRBD2 (5 bases). V lost 0 bases, J lost 5 bases, and 23 bases lay in between. CDR3 length: 19 residues. Germline V gene data show CDR1 as SGHDN and CDR2 as FVKESK. CDR3 amino acids: CASSQDLVMRAYRHNEQFF. CDR3 DNA: TGTGCCAGCAGCCAAGACCTAGTTATGAGGGCCTATCGCCACAATGAGCAGTTCTTC.

By its share, this clonotype is medium-sized. The chain links TRBV27 to TRBJ2-5; tentatively, D is TRBD1 or TRBD2 (6 bases each). Trimming shortened V by 6 bases and J by 1 base, and 18 bases separated the two germline ends. Germline V CDR1 and CDR2: MNHEY, SMNVEV (reference sequence). The CDR3 length is 16 residues. In nucleotides, the CDR3 is TGTGCCAGCAGCTTCCTTGGTGGGGGGCTCCAAGAGACCCAGTACTTC. This translates into CASSFLGGGLQETQYF.

This clonotype rates as large. The chain combines TRBV10-2 with TRBJ2-7; 8 bases agree with TRBD1. This CDR3 has 12 residues. Germline-derived CDR1 and CDR2 are WSHSY and SAAADI. After removal of 10 bases from V and 4 bases from J, the junction contained 6 bases not matched to a gene. The CDR3 reads CATGQGPYEQYF. The DNA for the CDR3 is TGCGCCACCGGACAGGGTCCATACGAGCAGTACTTC.

Note on this clonotype: Since a much larger clone is just one base distant, this may be a read error. The gene calls are TRBV7-9 and TRBJ2-3; TRBD1 matches at 8 bases. The V gene's germline CDR1 is SEHNR and CDR2 FQNEAQ (reference sequence). Germline trimming cut 5 bases from V and 1 base from J; bases unmatched to any gene: 11. The CDR3 is 17 residues long. CDR3 loop: CASSPARGQGCTDTQYF. CDR3 DNA: TGTGCCAGCAGCCCCGCCCGAGGACAGGGTTGCACAGATACGCAGTATTTT.

The sample holds a few counts of this clonotype. The V gene is TRBV10-3, the J gene TRBJ1-2; maybe TRBD1 (5 bases). Trimming pared 4 bases from V and 10 bases from J, leaving 16 bases between. From germline, CDR1 is ENHRY and CDR2 SYGVKD. The CDR3 totals 13 residues. CDR3: CAISGGDQQVYTF. CDR3 DNA: TGTGCCATCAGTGGGGGCGACCAGCAGGTCTACACCTTC.